One and the same sample provided the 2 T cell receptor beta chains below, sequenced in a study of blood T cell repertoires in COVID-19. The table came from immunoSEQ multiplex PCR; TCRdb's copy has only in-frame clones and leaves some out. The table shows over 50,000 clones, with about four fifths occurring only once. The sequenced sample consisted of peripheral blood. These TCRs come from a man in his 60s with COVID-19, enrolled during active disease.

The chain couples TRBV11-2 to TRBJ2-3; the match to TRBD1 covers 8 bases. V trimming: 4 bases; J trimming: 1 base; junction bases outside the gene matches: 4. This CDR3 is 15 amino acids long. Germline CDR1 is SGHAT and CDR2 is FQNNGV. CDR3 amino acids: CASSSTGGGTDTQYF. DNA of the CDR3: TGTGCCAGCAGCTCCACAGGGGGTGGCACAGATACGCAGTATTTT.

This clone was counted between two and nine times. The V and J genes are TRBV19 and TRBJ1-5, with 8 nucleotides matching TRBD1. CDR1 is LNHDA and CDR2 is SQIVND in the germline V gene (reference sequence). J gave up 5 bases and V 0 bases, and 9 bases lay outside the gene matches. This CDR3 region has 17 residues. The CDR3: CASSIDSFGRGHQPQHF. The CDR3 region has the DNA TGTGCCAGTAGTATAGATTCTTTTGGCAGGGGGCATCAGCCCCAGCATTTT.